This T cell receptor beta chain was documented in a study of T cell responses to AZD1222 COVID-19 vaccine. Study-level information: Pooling of second doses given at about 4 or about 12 weeks was done. Study-wide points: CD4 TCRs covered the whole spike, strongest at regions 160-218 and 743-854. In the spike-specific TCR repertoire, nearly half reportedly target unmutated variant regions. Researchers took repertoire samples only after the peak T cell response had come.

V dropped 5 bases and J dropped 4 bases, with 21 bases sitting between them. Germline CDR1 MNHEY, CDR2 SMNVEV (reference sequence). The CDR3 runs to 16 residues. As regards this clone: What it recognizes is unknown.

Clones were read by immunoSEQ multiplex PCR, and TCRdb kept only the in-frame ones, dropping some. The table shows around 130,000 clones, with 86% occurring only once. V is TRBV27 and J is TRBJ2-7; tentatively, D is TRBD2 (6 bases). Here the sequenced sample was peripheral blood, taken on day 0 of AZD1222 vaccination. This receptor was obtained from an adult in good health. The CDR3 coding sequence is TGTGCCAGCAGTCAGGGACTCTTCTCTCTCCCTTACGAGCAGTACTTC. It translates to CASSQGLFSLPYEQYF.